These T cell receptor beta chains were read from a single sample in a study of graft-versus-host responses after intestinal transplantation. TCRdb's table, derived via immunoSEQ multiplex PCR, lists solely in-frame clones and lacks some. The profile shows 15,000 to 20,000 clones, roughly 40% of them singletons. Material: alloreactive CD4+ T cells from a mixed lymphocyte reaction culture, obtained before transplantation. The source is a human patient who was an organ donor for intestinal transplantation. The CDR3 runs from the conserved cysteine through the conserved F or W. D genes are given only for firm matches. Clone size is given for some rows only: seen once, a few or many times, or a class if the clone is expanded.

V gene: TRBV11-2; D gene: NA; clone size: NA; J gene: TRBJ2-7; CDR3 protein: CASSLEASSPSEQYF; CDR3 DNA: TGTGCCAGCAGCTTAGAGGCTAGCAGCCCCTCCGAGCAGTACTTC
V gene: TRBV29-1; D gene: NA; clone size: NA; J gene: TRBJ2-4; CDR3 protein: CSVGTLAKNIQYF; CDR3 DNA: TGCAGCGTGGGGACACTAGCCAAAAACATTCAGTACTTC
V gene: TRBV6-5; D gene: TRBD1; clone size: NA; J gene: TRBJ1-2; CDR3 protein: CASSEGGATYGYTF; CDR3 DNA: TGTGCCAGCAGTGAAGGGGGCGCGACCTATGGCTACACCTTC
V gene: TRBV29-1; D gene: TRBD2; clone size: NA; J gene: TRBJ2-7; CDR3 protein: CSVRTSATYEQYF; CDR3 DNA: TGCAGCGTTCGAACTAGCGCTACCTACGAGCAGTACTTC
V gene: TRBV29-1; D gene: NA; clone size: NA; J gene: TRBJ1-1; CDR3 protein: CSVEPFLNTEAFF; CDR3 DNA: TGCAGCGTTGAACCCTTTCTGAACACTGAAGCTTTCTTT
V gene: TRBV9; D gene: NA; clone size: NA; J gene: TRBJ1-1; CDR3 protein: CASSVGGTPGTEAFF; CDR3 DNA: TGTGCCAGCAGCGTAGGTGGGACACCGGGCACTGAAGCTTTCTTT
V gene: TRBV21-1; D gene: NA; clone size: NA; J gene: TRBJ2-6; CDR3 protein: CASSSRVGANVLTF; CDR3 DNA: TGTGCCAGCAGCAGCAGGGTTGGGGCCAACGTCCTGACTTTC
V gene: TRBV19; D gene: TRBD2; clone size: NA; J gene: TRBJ2-1; CDR3 protein: CASSKVPGLAPYNEQFF; CDR3 DNA: TGTGCCAGTAGCAAAGTACCGGGACTAGCACCCTACAATGAGCAGTTCTTC
V gene: TRBV6-5; D gene: TRBD1; clone size: few; J gene: TRBJ1-1; CDR3 protein: CASTPGTGDTEAFF; CDR3 DNA: TGTGCCAGCACCCCCGGGACAGGGGACACTGAAGCTTTCTTT
V gene: TRBV7-6; D gene: NA; clone size: NA; J gene: TRBJ2-2; CDR3 protein: CASSPRWELRTGELFF; CDR3 DNA: TGTGCCAGCAGCCCTAGGTGGGAGCTGCGAACCGGGGAGCTGTTTTTT
V gene: TRBV10-2; D gene: NA; clone size: NA; J gene: TRBJ1-5; CDR3 protein: CASSEYSDQPQHF; CDR3 DNA: TGCGCCAGCAGTGAGTACAGCGATCAGCCCCAGCATTTT
V gene: TRBV16; D gene: NA; clone size: NA; J gene: TRBJ1-5; CDR3 protein: CASSHQQVNQPQHF; CDR3 DNA: TGTGCCAGCAGCCACCAGCAGGTAAATCAGCCCCAGCATTTT
V gene: TRBV6-5; D gene: NA; clone size: few; J gene: TRBJ1-1; CDR3 protein: CASRGPGRDTEAFF; CDR3 DNA: TGTGCCAGCAGGGGTCCTGGACGGGACACTGAAGCTTTCTTT
V gene: TRBV4-1; D gene: TRBD1; clone size: NA; J gene: TRBJ1-1; CDR3 protein: CASTLPGGRGLTEAFF; CDR3 DNA: TGCGCCAGCACCCTCCCAGGGGGCCGGGGCCTCACTGAAGCTTTCTTT
V gene: TRBV23-1; D gene: NA; clone size: NA; J gene: TRBJ1-5; CDR3 protein: CASSQSRKYSNQPQHF; CDR3 DNA: TGCGCCAGCAGTCAATCGAGGAAATATAGCAATCAGCCCCAGCATTTT
V gene: TRBV6-6; D gene: NA; clone size: NA; J gene: TRBJ2-5; CDR3 protein: CASSYLGVQETQYF; CDR3 DNA: TGTGCCAGCAGTTACCTCGGAGTGCAAGAGACCCAGTACTTC
V gene: TRBV19; D gene: TRBD1; clone size: NA; J gene: TRBJ1-2; CDR3 protein: CASTSNRGEFYGYTF; CDR3 DNA: TGTGCCAGTACCTCGAACAGGGGAGAATTCTATGGCTACACCTTC
V gene: TRBV5-1; D gene: NA; clone size: NA; J gene: TRBJ2-1; CDR3 protein: CASSPLVFSYNEQFF; CDR3 DNA: TGCGCCAGCAGCCCTTTAGTCTTCTCCTACAATGAGCAGTTCTTC
V gene: TRBV5-6; D gene: NA; clone size: few; J gene: TRBJ1-2; CDR3 protein: CASSLDVISYGYTF; CDR3 DNA: TGTGCCAGCAGCTTGGACGTTATCTCCTATGGCTACACCTTC
V gene: TRBV18; D gene: TRBD2; clone size: medium-sized; J gene: TRBJ2-7; CDR3 protein: CASSPKAGTAYEQYF; CDR3 DNA: TGTGCCAGCTCACCAAAAGCGGGAACAGCCTACGAGCAGTACTTC
V gene: TRBV5-1; D gene: NA; clone size: NA; J gene: TRBJ2-3; CDR3 protein: CASSWQGDTQYF; CDR3 DNA: TGCGCCAGCAGCTGGCAGGGAGATACGCAGTATTTT
V gene: TRBV6-6; D gene: NA; clone size: medium-sized; J gene: TRBJ2-2; CDR3 protein: CASNPPTSGELFF; CDR3 DNA: TGTGCCAGCAATCCCCCGACATCCGGGGAGCTGTTTTTT